These 18 T cell receptor beta chains came from one sample sequenced in a study of Graves' ophthalmopathy and Graves' hyperthyroidism. Beta-chain TCR CDR3 regions were amplified from RNA transcripts. RT-PCR in the first round used HTBI primers; a second-round multiplex PCR followed. TCRdb itself ran the multiplex PCR reads through MiXCR, one entry per CDR3 protein. The table includes about 370,000 distinct CDR3 sequences, approximately 18% detected once. Sample: peripheral blood. These receptors all stem from an adult woman with stable Graves' hyperthyroidism.

There are many counts of this clonotype. The rearrangement links TRBV29-1 to TRBJ2-5, with TRBD1 as a possible D gene (5 bases). The CDR3 spans 14 residues. From germline, CDR1 is SQVTM and CDR2 ANQGSEA. The germline V and J ends were trimmed by 0 bases and 7 bases, with 15 bases remaining between them. CDR3 bases: TGCAGCGTTGAAGATCAGGGCCTCAAGGGGACCCAGTACTTC. Translating gives CSVEDQGLKGTQYF.

This clonotype was seen at least ten times. The chain employs TRBV7-2 and TRBJ2-7; D may be TRBD1 (5 bases). The ends were cut back, 1 base at V and 3 bases at J, with 10 bases in the middle. Germline CDR1 is SGHTA and CDR2 is FQGNSA. The CDR3 extends over 14 amino acids. CDR3 protein: CASSLEGFVYEQYF. CDR3 DNA sequence: TGTGCCAGCAGCTTAGAGGGGTTTGTCTACGAGCAGTACTTC.

The chain recombines TRBV11-1 with TRBJ2-7; either TRBD1 or TRBD2 may fit D (5 bases each). Germline V gene sequence: CDR1 SGHAT, CDR2 FQDESV (reference sequence). V lost 0 bases, J lost 3 bases, and 15 bases lay in between. The CDR3 has 16 amino acids. The CDR3 here is CASSLAAGTGIYEQYF. For the CDR3, the DNA is TGTGCCAGCAGCTTAGCAGCAGGGACGGGGATCTACGAGCAGTACTTC.

This clonotype was observed a handful of times. The chain couples TRBV6-5 to TRBJ1-1; TRBD1 matches 7 bases. V dropped 4 bases and J dropped 1; count of bases not matched to a gene: 9. Germline CDR1 and CDR2: MNHEY and SVGAGI. The CDR3 runs to 16 residues. The CDR3 bases are TGTGCCAGCAGTTCAACTCCAGGGGGGGCGAACACTGAAGCTTTCTTT. Translated, it gives CASSSTPGGANTEAFF.

This clonotype was counted at least ten times. The chain joins TRBV27 to TRBJ2-2; TRBD2 matches at 9 bases. The CDR3 totals 19 residues. The V and J ends lost 5 bases and 0 bases, in that order; junction bases with no gene match: 13. Germline V gene sequence: CDR1 MNHEY, CDR2 SMNVEV (reference sequence). DNA of the CDR3: TGTGCCAGCAGTCCCCGGCAAGCGGGAGGAATGGCGAACACCGGGGAGCTGTTTTTT. Residues: CASSPRQAGGMANTGELFF.

This clonotype came up many times. The limits of the CDR3 on the DNA are not certain, so only TCRdb's listed CDR3 is given. This chain links TRBV30 with TRBJ2-5; the DNA was not compared with TRBD2, the D call given in the table. The CDR3 has 13 amino acids, counting both end residues. Germline-derived CDR1 and CDR2 are GTSNPN and SVGIG (reference sequence). The CDR3 spells CAWGPGTSGHPLF.

In this sample, this clonotype turned up many times. The chain has TRBV28 and TRBJ2-5, with TRBD2 matching 14 bases. Germline V gives CDR1 MDHEN, CDR2 SYDVKM. V lost 3 bases and J lost 4; bases outside the gene matches: 4. The CDR3 loop spans 16 amino acids. The CDR3 DNA follows: TGTGCCAGCAGTTTGGGGACTAGCGGGAGTTCAGAGACCCAGTACTTC. Translation: CASSLGTSGSSETQYF.

Concerning this clonotype: This may be a read error: a much more frequent sequence differs by one nucleotide. The V call is TRBV5-1, the J call TRBJ2-7; TRBD2 matches 9 bases. The length of the CDR3 is 13 residues. Germline-derived CDR1 and CDR2 are SGHRS and YFSETQ. V shed 7 bases, J shed 9 bases, and the junction held 11 bases outside the gene matches. The CDR3 DNA reads TGCGCCAGCCGGGGACTAGCTGCTTGGGGGCAGTACTTC. Translated: CASRGLAAWGQYF. The complete variable domain, with remaining parts taken from reference TRBV5-1 and TRBJ2-7, reads KAGVTQTPRYLIKTRGQQVTLSCSPISGHRSVSWYQQTPGQGLQFLFEYFSETQRNKGNFPGRFSGRQFSNSRSEMNVSTLELGDSALYLCASRGLAAWGQYFGPGTRLTVT.

This clonotype was detected many times. For the CDR3, the DNA is TGTGCCAGCAGAGAGGACACCGGGGAGCTGTTTTTT. The encoded protein is CASREDTGELFF. V usage is TRBV6-2 or TRBV6-3 and J usage is TRBJ2-2; no clear D gene. V was cut by 6 bases and J by 3 bases, with 5 bases left in between. The CDR3 is 12 residues long. CDR1 MNHEY and CDR2 SVGEGT come from the germline V gene.

This clonotype was counted ten times or more. This chain links TRBV7-9 with TRBJ2-7; TRBD1 matches at 7 bases. The CDR3 spans 15 residues. V lost 2 bases, J lost 0 bases, and 4 bases stayed unmatched. Germline lookup yields CDR1 SEHNR and CDR2 FQNEAQ (reference sequence). The CDR3 spells CASSLTGTDSYEQYF. The CDR3 DNA reads as TGTGCCAGCAGCTTAACCGGGACAGACTCCTACGAGCAGTACTTC.

This clonotype showed up many times. This sequence joins TRBV5-1 and TRBJ1-1, with 7 bases that match TRBD1. This CDR3 region has 14 residues. Germline CDR1 SGHRS, CDR2 YFSETQ. V shed 0 bases and J 7 bases; nucleotides not matched to a gene: 6. The CDR3 DNA reads as TGCGCCAGCAGCTTGGGAGGACAGGCTCATGAAGCTTTCTTT. Amino acid sequence: CASSLGGQAHEAFF.

This chain joins TRBV4-3 and TRBJ1-1; 7 positions agree with TRBD1. The V gene end was trimmed by 6 bases and the J gene end by 1 base; junction bases not matched to a gene: 11. The CDR3 has 16 amino acids. Looked up from germline, CDR1 is LGHNA and CDR2 is YSLEER. The CDR3 region is CASRGLAGTENTEAFF. CDR3 DNA sequence: TGCGCCAGCAGAGGGTTAGCCGGGACAGAGAACACTGAAGCTTTCTTT.

The V call is TRBV12-3 or TRBV12-4, the J call TRBJ1-2; no definite D call. CDR3 size: 14 residues. V gave up 2 bases and J gave up 8 bases, with 15 bases separating them. CDR3 sequence: CASSLIGQRGGYTF. CDR3 sequence (DNA): TGTGCCAGCAGTTTAATTGGCCAACGAGGGGGCTACACCTTC.

The chain uses TRBV5-5 and TRBJ2-7; D is uncertain. This CDR3 has 14 amino acids. In germline, CDR1 is SGHKS, CDR2 YYEKEE (reference sequence). The ends were cut back, 4 bases at V and 2 bases at J, with 13 bases in the middle. DNA for the CDR3: TGTGCCAGCAGCCGTTCCCCTAACGCCTACGAGCAGTACTTC. It is translated as CASSRSPNAYEQYF.

The sample holds a few counts of this clonotype. The rearrangement joins TRBV6-2 or TRBV6-3 to TRBJ2-7; 13 bases match TRBD2. V trimming: 2 bases; J trimming: 12 bases; junction bases outside the gene matches: 7. Looked up from germline, CDR1 is MNHEY and CDR2 is SVGEGT. The CDR3 totals 14 residues. CDR3 in amino acids: CASSYQGTSGKPYF. The CDR3 DNA sequence: TGTGCCAGCAGTTACCAAGGGACTAGCGGGAAACCGTACTTC.

This clonotype was seen ten or more times. The V call is TRBV6-5, the J call TRBJ2-7; 8 nucleotides agree with TRBD2. The germline CDR1 and CDR2 sequences are MNHEY and SVGAGI. The junction had 12 bases not matched to a gene; V was cut back by 4 bases and J by 4 bases. This CDR3 region has 16 residues. CDR3 in amino acids: CASSSALTSGNYEQYF. Here the CDR3 DNA reads TGTGCCAGCAGTTCGGCTCTAACTAGCGGAAATTACGAGCAGTACTTC.

This clonotype has ten or more counts. This chain links TRBV27 with TRBJ1-5; TRBD1 matches at 8 bases. This CDR3 region has 13 residues. The J segment lost 6 bases and the V segment lost 6 bases, leaving 4 bases of the junction unmatched. Per the germline V gene, CDR1 is MNHEY and CDR2 is SMNVEV (reference sequence). The CDR3 reads CASRRTGSQPQHF. In nucleotides, the CDR3 is TGTGCCAGCAGACGGACAGGGTCTCAGCCCCAGCATTTT.

This clonotype was counted at least ten times. The chain employs TRBV29-1 and TRBJ2-7, with no clear D. Trimming pared 5 bases from V and 3 bases from J, leaving 11 bases between. The CDR3 is 12 residues long. Germline CDR1 and CDR2: SQVTM and ANQGSEA. CDR3: CSVIAPSYEQYF. The CDR3 DNA follows: TGCAGCGTTATAGCCCCGAGCTACGAGCAGTACTTC.